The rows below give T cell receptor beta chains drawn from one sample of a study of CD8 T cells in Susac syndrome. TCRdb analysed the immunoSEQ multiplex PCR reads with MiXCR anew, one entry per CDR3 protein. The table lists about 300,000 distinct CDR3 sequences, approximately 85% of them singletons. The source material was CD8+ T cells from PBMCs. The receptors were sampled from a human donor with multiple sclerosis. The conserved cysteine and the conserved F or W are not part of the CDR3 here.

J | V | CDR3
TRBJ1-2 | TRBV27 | ASSVTGTEGYT
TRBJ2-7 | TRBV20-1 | SALPGLGDYEQY
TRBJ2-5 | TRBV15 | ATSRDATGETQY
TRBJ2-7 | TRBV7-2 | ASSFWSGRGYEQY
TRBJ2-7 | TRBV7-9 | ASSLVGQGTWEQY
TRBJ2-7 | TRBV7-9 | ASRVDLTYEQY
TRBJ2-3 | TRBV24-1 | ATGTPGSSGTQY
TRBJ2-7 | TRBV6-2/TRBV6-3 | ASSWSYEQY
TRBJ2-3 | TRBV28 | ASSFFPSGVTDTQY
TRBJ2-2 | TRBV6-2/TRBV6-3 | ASSYVGTGELF
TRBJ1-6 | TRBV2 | ASSTGNSPLH
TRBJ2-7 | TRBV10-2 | ASTTGLAGPYEQY
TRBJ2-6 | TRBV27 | ASGQTGGGVLT
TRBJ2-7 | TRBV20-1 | SAGTNNYEQY
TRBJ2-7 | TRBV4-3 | ASSLSAGEGYEQY
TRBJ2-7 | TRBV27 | ASSTPADLYEQY
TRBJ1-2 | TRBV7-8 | ASSLGGWENYGYT
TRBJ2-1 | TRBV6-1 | ASSRDSPQPNEQF
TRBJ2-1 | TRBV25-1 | ASSEQGLEQF
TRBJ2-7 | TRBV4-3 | ASSTARASESYEQY
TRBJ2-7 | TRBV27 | ASSHRQGGLYEQY
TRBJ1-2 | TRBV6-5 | ASSYSSPGIGGYT
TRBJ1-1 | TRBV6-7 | ASSSHRGRENTEAF
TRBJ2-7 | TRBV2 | ASSGSTAPISYEQY
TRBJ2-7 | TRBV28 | ASIETGLYEQY
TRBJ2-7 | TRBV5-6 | ASSWGSAGGPLWVPYEQY
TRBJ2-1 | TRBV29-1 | SVPRGQSSYNEQF
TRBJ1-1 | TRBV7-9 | ASSSTLAFEAF
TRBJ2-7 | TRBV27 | ASSLSRTGEGYEQY
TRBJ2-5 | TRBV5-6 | ASSLTGSETQY
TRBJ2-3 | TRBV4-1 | ASSQDWGAGVTDTQY
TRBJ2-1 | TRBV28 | ASRLGSSYNEQF
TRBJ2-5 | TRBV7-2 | ASSLGWIQY
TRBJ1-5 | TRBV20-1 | SARMAGSNQPQH
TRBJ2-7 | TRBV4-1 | ASSQVLAASSYEQY
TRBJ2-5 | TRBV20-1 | SAIAENQETQY
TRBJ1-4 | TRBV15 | ATARGGDEKLF
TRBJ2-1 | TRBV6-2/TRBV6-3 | ASNALGTSDVGNEQF
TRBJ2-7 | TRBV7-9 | ASRPITTYEQY
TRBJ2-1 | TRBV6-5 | ASSYGLSNEQF
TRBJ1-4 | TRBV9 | ASSDPAAPNEKLF
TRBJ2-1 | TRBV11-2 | ASSLDGSFNEQF
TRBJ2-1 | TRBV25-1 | ASSRGNNEQF
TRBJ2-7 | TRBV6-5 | ASSYGVEFAYEQY
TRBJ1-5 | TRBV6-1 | ASSPFNIRTSNQPQH
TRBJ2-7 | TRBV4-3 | ASSQETLTWGYEQY
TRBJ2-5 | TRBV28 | ASSFGWSQETQY
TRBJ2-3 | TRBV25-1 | ASSNRDTQY
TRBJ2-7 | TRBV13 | ASSLGLAGGNYEQY
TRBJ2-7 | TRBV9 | ASSVGGGRSYEQY
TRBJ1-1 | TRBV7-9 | ASTRQGLNLNTEAF
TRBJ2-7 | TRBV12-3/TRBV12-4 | ASSLGRHLYEQY
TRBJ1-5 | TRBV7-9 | ASSLARGYSNQPQH